The 27 T cell receptor beta chains in this list originate from one sample, sequenced in a study of CD8+ T cells in alopecia areata. CD4, CD8alpha, NKG2D, NKG2ACE and other markers were used to sort pooled cutaneous lymph node cells. As the sequencing template, cDNA was produced by extracting RNA and reverse transcribing it. The protocol was immunoSEQ multiplex PCR, while the TCRdb copy is restricted to in-frame clones and leaves out a portion. The sample yields over 250,000 clones, without any singletons. Sequencing was carried out using CD4+ T cells sorted from a lymph node. These receptors were collected from a C3H/HeJ mouse with alopecia areata. This strain's MHC haplotype is H2-k.

Comments on this clone: The listed genes are named as in mouse. The read halts 4 residues ahead of the CDR3 end, with the missing end drawn from the germline J gene. V usage is TRBV13-3 and J usage is TRBJ2-5, with TRBD1 as a possible D gene (5 bases). CDR1 and CDR2 (germline): NNHDY, SYVADS. This CDR3 is built from 14 residues. CDR3 DNA (partial): TGTGCCAGCAGTGAAAACAGAGGGGAGGAC. Translation: CASSENRGED. The whole CDR3 protein reads CASSENRGEDTQYF.

In its sample, this clone was seen a few times. Gene names follow the mouse nomenclature. The DNA ends 4 residues before the CDR3 does, and the rest of the CDR3 is filled in from the germline J gene. This chain connects TRBV19 to TRBJ2-2; D ambiguous. Germline CDR1 FNHDT, CDR2 SITEND (reference sequence). Trimming stripped 1 base from V and 1 base from J, with 8 bases between. The CDR3 length is 15 residues. CDR3 loop: CASSISPVNTGQLYF. The CDR3 DNA, read in part, is TGTGCCAGCAGTATATCCCCAGTAAACACCGGG.

As regards this clone: Genes here carry mouse names. The read ends 4 residues before the CDR3 terminus; that terminus is restored from the germline J gene. This chain joins TRBV13-3 and TRBJ2-1, with D possibly TRBD1 on 6 matching bases. The germline gives CDR1 NNHDY, CDR2 SYVADS. The CDR3 is 15 residues long. Trimming stripped 2 bases from V and 1 base from J, with 10 bases between. The CDR3 loop is CASSEGTPNYAEQFF. The part of the CDR3 DNA that was read is TGTGCCAGCAGTGAAGGGACACCCAACTATGCT.

This clone has a count of ten or more. Gene names are the mouse ones. The read ends 4 residues early relative to the CDR3; the germline J gene fills the gap. V is TRBV13-1 and J is TRBJ1-2; no clear D gene. The germline V and J ends were trimmed by 2 bases and 1 base, with 6 bases remaining between them. The CDR3 spans 13 residues. Germline assignment: CDR1 NSHNY and CDR2 SYGAGN. The CDR3: CASSDYRNSDYTF. The part of the CDR3 DNA that was read is TGTGCCAGCAGTGACTACAGAAACTCC.

In the case of this clone: Gene names and germline match the mouse. The missing CDR3 end, 4 residues past where the read stops, is filled in from the germline J gene. The chain recombines TRBV13-1 with TRBJ2-3, with TRBD2 matching over 14 bases. Germline V gene sequence: CDR1 NSHNY, CDR2 SYGAGN. The CDR3 covers 17 residues. The V segment lost 4 bases and the J segment 0 bases; nucleotides outside the gene matches: 4. The part of the CDR3 DNA that was read is TGTGCCAGCAGTTGGGACTGGGGGGGCGGAAGTGCAGAA. Its protein product is CASSWDWGGGSAE. The whole CDR3 region reads CASSWDWGGGSAETLYF.

Notes on this clone: The gene symbols are mouse symbols. The read ends 4 residues shy of where the CDR3 ends; the end is completed using the germline J gene. Within the sample, other DNA sequences also encode this same CDR3. The gene calls are TRBV5 and TRBJ2-7; 9 bases line up with TRBD2. Per the germline V gene, CDR1 is LGHNA and CDR2 is YNLKQL (reference sequence). The CDR3 runs to 14 residues. CDR3 DNA (partial): TGTGCCAGCAGCCAAGGACTGGGGGTTTAT. Its translation: CASSQGLGVY. From start to end, the CDR3 is CASSQGLGVYEQYF.

This clone was detected a few times. The gene names given are mouse names. The read stops 4 residues short of the end of the CDR3; the missing end is completed from the germline J gene. The chain links TRBV1 to TRBJ1-2; 10 positions match TRBD1. This CDR3 has 16 amino acids. V shed 1 base and J 3 bases; nucleotides not matched to a gene: 5. Germline values: CDR1 NSQYPW, CDR2 LRSPGD (reference sequence). CDR3 DNA, as far as it was read: TGCACCTGCAGTGCAGGGGTGGGACAGGGGTACTCC. Its translation is CTCSAGVGQGYS. The full CDR3 sequence reads CTCSAGVGQGYSDYTF.

Concerning this clone: The genes are named according to mouse. The read terminates 4 residues ahead of where the CDR3 ends, so the germline J gene completes it. The chain joins TRBV19 to TRBJ1-1; the D gene is possibly TRBD1 (6 bases). The CDR3 covers 17 residues. The V end lost 0 bases, the J end lost 0 bases, and 15 bases lay between the germline ends. The germline V gene encodes CDR1 FNHDT and CDR2 SITEND (reference sequence). Incomplete CDR3 DNA: TGTGCCAGCAGTATAGCCCCTCGACAGGATGCAAACACA. It codes for CASSIAPRQDANT. The whole CDR3 reads CASSIAPRQDANTEVFF.

Turning to this clone: These gene names are mouse names. The read ends 4 residues before the CDR3 terminus; that terminus is restored from the germline J gene. The chain carries TRBV1 and TRBJ2-5; a weak D match, TRBD1 (6 bases). Germline V gene data show CDR1 as NSQYPW and CDR2 as LRSPGD (reference sequence). CDR3 length equals 15 residues. CDR3 bases read: TGCACCTGCAGTGCAGATGGCCAGGGGCGAGAC. It specifies CTCSADGQGRD. The CDR3 in its entirety is CTCSADGQGRDTQYF.

For this clone: Genes here carry mouse names. Read coverage stops 3 residues before the CDR3 terminus; the germline J gene supplies the remainder. V gene TRBV19 combines with J gene TRBJ1-6; D not resolved. TRBJ1-6 has ORF status, its function being uncertain. Germline values: CDR1 FNHDT, CDR2 SITEND (reference sequence). With 0 bases removed from V and 2 bases from J, the gap between germline ends came to 6 bases. The CDR3 runs to 15 residues. CDR3 DNA, as far as it was read: TGTGCCAGCAGTATAGGGTTGGCCTATAATTCGCCC. Amino acid sequence: CASSIGLAYNSP. The entire CDR3 protein is CASSIGLAYNSPLYF.

In regard to this clone: These gene names are mouse names. Read coverage stops 4 residues before the CDR3 terminus; the germline J gene supplies the remainder. Other DNA sequences of this sample code for an identical CDR3. The V call is TRBV5, the J call TRBJ2-5; D gene ambiguous. Trimming removed 1 base from V and 1 base from J, with 6 bases in between. Germline CDR1 and CDR2: LGHNA and YNLKQL (reference sequence). This CDR3 region has 14 residues. The DNA read from the CDR3 is TGTGCCAGCAGCCAAGTAACAGACCAAGAC. Residues: CASSQVTDQD. The entire CDR3 protein reads CASSQVTDQDTQYF.

This clone occurred a few times. Gene names are mouse gene names. Coverage ceases 4 residues before the CDR3 finishes, and the germline J gene fills in the end. The rearrangement joins TRBV31 to TRBJ2-7, with TRBD1 matching over 12 bases. This CDR3 spans 15 amino acids. Germline CDR1 reads GKSSPN; CDR2 reads SITVG. The covered CDR3 bases are TGTGCCTGGAGCCCCCCCGGGACAGGGGGCGAT. It codes for CAWSPPGTGGD. The CDR3 as a whole reads CAWSPPGTGGDEQYF.

Points on this clone: All gene names here are mouse names. The read terminates 4 residues ahead of where the CDR3 ends, so the germline J gene completes it. The rearrangement uses TRBV19 and TRBJ1-1; 9 bases are shared with TRBD1. The CDR3 sequence is 14 residues long. Per the germline V gene, CDR1 is FNHDT and CDR2 is SITEND (reference sequence). Trimming removed 1 base from V and 4 bases from J; junction bases left unmatched: 2. CDR3 in amino acids: CASSITGGVTEVFF. The CDR3 DNA, read in part, is TGTGCCAGCAGTATAACAGGGGGCGTCACA.

This clone occurred a few times. The gene names here belong to mouse. The sequenced fragment ends 4 residues before the CDR3 boundary, so the rest is inferred from the germline J gene. The V and J genes are TRBV19 and TRBJ2-7, with TRBD2 matching over 9 bases. CDR3 length equals 14 residues. Losses at the gene ends were 3 bases for V and 3 bases for J; bases not matched to a gene: 4. Germline values: CDR1 FNHDT, CDR2 SITEND (reference sequence). The part of the CDR3 DNA that was read is TGTGCCAGCAGTAACCGGGACTGGGACTAT. This sequence encodes CASSNRDWDY. The entire CDR3 protein is CASSNRDWDYEQYF.

This clone was counted a few times. Gene names and germline refer to mouse. The read ends 4 residues before the CDR3 terminus; that terminus is restored from the germline J gene. Other DNA sequences in the sample encode the same CDR3. The chain links TRBV14 to TRBJ2-2, with 8 bases lining up with TRBD1. J was trimmed by 0 bases and V by 4 bases; bases with no gene match: 2. This CDR3 contains 15 residues. The germline V gene has CDR1 SGHDT and CDR2 FRDEAV. CDR3 loop: CASSPGGTNTGQLYF. The sequenced CDR3 bases are TGTGCCAGCAGTCCAGGGGGCACAAACACCGGG.

This clone occurred a few times. Germline and genes: mouse. The DNA ends 4 residues before the CDR3 does, and the rest of the CDR3 is filled in from the germline J gene. The same CDR3 arises from other DNA sequences in this sample as well. This chain connects TRBV19 to TRBJ1-1, with 7 bases that match TRBD1. This CDR3 region has 14 residues. V trimming: 2 bases; J trimming: 1 base; junction bases outside the gene matches: 2. Looked up from germline, CDR1 is FNHDT and CDR2 is SITEND (reference sequence). CDR3 in amino acids: CASSIRQGNTEVFF. The covered CDR3 bases are TGTGCCAGCAGTATTAGACAGGGAAACACA.

A note on this clone: Genes and germline come from the mouse. The missing CDR3 end, 4 residues past where the read stops, is filled in from the germline J gene. The same CDR3 also results from other DNA sequences found in this sample. The genes are TRBV19 and TRBJ2-1, with 7 bases identical to TRBD1. Per the germline V gene, CDR1 is FNHDT and CDR2 is SITEND (reference sequence). V gave up 2 bases and J gave up 1 base; unmatched junction bases: 0. This CDR3 contains 14 residues. Partial CDR3 DNA: TGTGCCAGCAGTATGGGACAGAACTATGCT. Residues: CASSMGQNYA. The CDR3 in full is CASSMGQNYAEQFF. Combining the CDR3 with reference TRBV19 and TRBJ2-1 gives the whole variable domain GGIITQTPKFLIGQEGQKLTLKCQQNFNHDTMYWYRQDSGKGLRLIYYSITENDLQKGDLSEGYDASREKKSSFSLTVTSAQKNEMAVFLCASSMGQNYAEQFFGPGTRLTVL.

This clone has only a few counts. Gene names denote mouse genes. Sequencing ends 4 residues short of the CDR3 end; the germline J gene provides the rest. J is TRBJ2-2 and V is TRBV13-3, with 9 bases matching TRBD1. V lost 9 bases to trimming and J lost 3 bases; unmatched junction nucleotides: 6. Germline CDR1 NNHDY, CDR2 SYVADS. This CDR3 spans 14 amino acids. The sequenced CDR3 bases are TGTGCCACTCGGGACAGGGTGGACACCGGG. Translating gives CATRDRVDTG. From start to end, the CDR3 is CATRDRVDTGQLYF.

This clone was detected only a few times. Germline and genes: mouse. Sequencing ends 4 residues short of the CDR3 end; the germline J gene provides the rest. The rearrangement links TRBV13-3 to TRBJ2-3; 10 bases align to TRBD1. Germline trimming cut 4 bases from V and 0 bases from J; bases unmatched to any gene: 5. The germline gives CDR1 NNHDY, CDR2 SYVADS. The CDR3 loop spans 16 amino acids. CDR3 DNA (partial): TGTGCCAGCAGTTGGGACAGGGGCGATAGTGCAGAA. It yields the protein CASSWDRGDSAE. The whole CDR3 is CASSWDRGDSAETLYF.

This clone has more than one count but fewer than ten. The gene names given are mouse names. The CDR3 extends 4 residues past the end of the read, so its final part is completed from the germline J gene. The chain recombines TRBV19 with TRBJ2-2; no clear D gene. The V gene lost 6 bases and the J gene lost 0 bases, with 9 bases spanning the gap. Per the germline V gene, CDR1 is FNHDT and CDR2 is SITEND (reference sequence). CDR3 length: 14 amino acids. CDR3 sequence reads: CASTETSNTGQLYF. The DNA read from the CDR3 is TGTGCCAGCACCGAGACATCAAACACCGGG.

Notes on this clone: The genes and germline here are from mouse. The read ends 4 residues early relative to the CDR3; the germline J gene fills the gap. Other DNA sequences of this sample code for an identical CDR3. The chain combines TRBV19 with TRBJ2-2, with a weak D call TRBD2 (5 bases). Between the trimmed V and J ends, which lost 1 base and 1 base, there was a span of 5 bases. CDR1 FNHDT and CDR2 SITEND come from the germline V gene (reference sequence). The CDR3 loop spans 14 amino acids. CDR3 amino acids: CASSIWGNTGQLYF. The CDR3 DNA, read in part, is TGTGCCAGCAGTATATGGGGAAACACCGGG. The variable domain in full, with the rest retrieved from reference TRBV19 and TRBJ2-2, is GGIITQTPKFLIGQEGQKLTLKCQQNFNHDTMYWYRQDSGKGLRLIYYSITENDLQKGDLSEGYDASREKKSSFSLTVTSAQKNEMAVFLCASSIWGNTGQLYFGEGSKLTVL.

The sample holds a few counts of this clone. Any gene name here is a mouse gene name. The sequence runs out 4 residues before the end of the CDR3; the remainder is reconstructed from the germline J gene. The sample holds other DNA sequences that translate to the same CDR3. The chain carries TRBV14 and TRBJ2-5; 8 bases align to TRBD1. Trimming took 5 bases from V and 1 from J; bases not matched to a gene: 3. Germline-derived CDR1 and CDR2 are SGHDT and FRDEAV. CDR3 length equals 14 residues. CDR3 protein: CASSPTGDQDTQYF. The covered CDR3 bases are TGTGCCAGCAGCCCGACAGGGGACCAAGAC.

Only a few counts were recorded for this clone. Here the gene names and germline are mouse. From the germline J gene comes the end of the CDR3, since the read stops 4 residues before it. The gene calls are TRBV13-1 and TRBJ2-3; D call uncertain. The V end lost 3 bases, the J end lost 0 bases, and 5 bases lay between the germline ends. This CDR3 is 13 amino acids long. From germline, CDR1 is NSHNY and CDR2 SYGAGN. CDR3 in amino acids: CASSVTSAETLYF. Incomplete CDR3 DNA: TGTGCCAGCAGTGTTACTAGTGCAGAA.

Many counts were recorded for this clone. The gene names given are mouse names. The read ends 4 residues before the CDR3 terminus; that terminus is restored from the germline J gene. This CDR3 is also generated by other DNA sequences in the sample. The chain combines TRBV1 with TRBJ2-5, with TRBD2 matching 9 bases. CDR1 NSQYPW and CDR2 LRSPGD come from the germline V gene (reference sequence). The CDR3 is made up of 13 amino acids. CDR3 DNA, as far as it was read: TGCACCTGCAGTGCGGGGACTGGGGAC. This sequence encodes CTCSAGTGD. Given in full, the CDR3 is CTCSAGTGDTQYF.

As concerns this clone: Mouse gene names apply. With the read ending 3 residues before the CDR3 end, the germline J gene is used to fill in that end. The V and J genes are TRBV19 and TRBJ1-6; D gene unclear. TRBJ1-6 is an ORF; its function is uncertain. Germline assignment: CDR1 FNHDT and CDR2 SITEND (reference sequence). The CDR3 sequence is 15 residues long. Trimming took off 0 bases at V and 3 bases at J, with 7 bases between the two ends. The sequenced CDR3 bases are TGTGCCAGCAGTATAGATACAAACTATAATTCGCCC. It is translated as CASSIDTNYNSP. In full, the CDR3 is CASSIDTNYNSPLYF.

Turning to this clone: Gene names and germline refer to mouse. The read finishes 4 residues shy of the CDR3 end, and the germline J gene is used to complete it. The chain recombines TRBV19 with TRBJ1-2, with no clear D. Trimming removed 3 bases from V and 0 bases from J, with 6 bases in between. Germline V gene lookup returns CDR1 FNHDT and CDR2 SITEND (reference sequence). This CDR3 contains 13 residues. The sequenced part of the CDR3 DNA is TGTGCCAGCAGTACGAACACAAACTCC. This codes for CASSTNTNS. The complete CDR3 sequence is CASSTNTNSDYTF.

Details on this clone: Here the gene names and germline are mouse. The read comes to an end 4 residues before the CDR3 does, leaving the germline J gene to fill in the end. The J gene is TRBJ2-3, the V gene TRBV13-1; 11 bases fit TRBD2. Germline values: CDR1 NSHNY, CDR2 SYGAGN. Germline trimming cut 3 bases from V and 0 bases from J; bases unmatched to any gene: 3. The CDR3 spans 16 residues. CDR3 in amino acids: CASSGLGGSSAETLYF. The sequenced CDR3 bases are TGTGCCAGCAGTGGACTGGGGGGGTCTAGTGCAGAA.